This TCR beta chain is drawn from a study of glioma-infiltrating T cells after dendritic cell vaccination. Clones were sequenced by immunoSEQ multiplex PCR, and TCRdb holds only the in-frame ones, with some missing. The sample shows approximately 60,000 clones, about nine tenths of them seen only once. There are 18 residues in the CDR3. Trimming removed 4 bases from V and 2 bases from J; junction bases left unmatched: 12. In germline, CDR1 is MGHDK, CDR2 SYGVNS. Time point specified: after dendritic cell vaccination, including at tumor progression/relapse. The V call is TRBV25-1, the J call TRBJ2-5; 11 bases align to TRBD2. The starting material was blood, obtained after dendritic cell vaccination. The origin of this receptor is a human donor with glioblastoma. Written as DNA, the CDR3 is TGTGCCAGCAGTGGAACACCGGGACTAGCGGACCTTCAAGAGACCCAGTACTTC. It translates to CASSGTPGLADLQETQYF.